This TCR beta chain was captured in a study of identical twins. TCRdb re-called the 5' RACE reads with MiXCR, one entry per CDR3 protein. This table has about 330,000 distinct CDR3 sequences, roughly 12% appearing once. There are a few counts of this clonotype. The same sample was also used in a study of yellow fever vaccine responses in identical twins.

Input material: CD8+ T cells sorted from blood. The receptor was isolated from a woman aged 18-35 years in good health.

The CDR3 DNA reads as TGTGCCAGCAGCGAGACTTTGGACAACACAGATACGCAGTATTTT. It encodes CASSETLDNTDTQYF. The rearrangement uses TRBV7-9 and TRBJ2-3, with D possibly TRBD1 on 5 matching bases. In germline, CDR1 is SEHNR, CDR2 FQNEAQ (reference sequence). The ends were cut back, 5 bases at V and 2 bases at J, with 14 bases in the middle. CDR3 length: 15 residues.